Presented here are 23 T cell receptor beta chains from one specimen sequenced in a study of beta chain features in type 1 diabetes. Points from the study as a whole: Type 1 diabetes patients showed a moderate but significant shortening of TCRB CDR3s in all four CD4+ subsets.

cDNA synthesis used the whole RNA isolate, giving expressed TCRB sequences. Here immunoSEQ multiplex PCR was the method, and the copy in TCRdb shows in-frame clones only, minus some. Counted here are under 200,000 clones, around 10% occurring once; the ten biggest clones make up roughly 0.45%. These receptors lack a known antigen. Sequenced material: central memory CD4+ T cells from blood. The receptor set was obtained from a young man with type 1 diabetes.

This clone was detected a few times. This sequence joins TRBV4-2 and TRBJ1-2; 8 bases are a match to TRBD1. The V segment lost 3 bases and the J segment 4 bases; nucleotides outside the gene matches: 10. In germline, CDR1 is LGHNA, CDR2 YNFKEQ. The CDR3 consists of 16 residues. The CDR3 spells CASSHQTGVEGYGYTF. For the CDR3, the DNA is TGTGCCAGCAGCCACCAGACAGGGGTCGAGGGCTATGGCTACACCTTC.

The chain recombines TRBV7-2 with TRBJ2-1; tentatively, D is TRBD2 (5 bases). The ends were cut back, 3 bases at V and 3 bases at J, with 21 bases in the middle. From germline, CDR1 is SGHTA and CDR2 FQGNSA. The CDR3 runs to 18 residues. The CDR3 DNA reads TGTGCCAGCAGCTTCCCCGGCGGGCCAAGAACGCGCTACAATGAGCAGTTCTTC. The encoded protein is CASSFPGGPRTRYNEQFF. Variable domain in full (rest from reference TRBV7-2 and TRBJ2-1): GAGVSQSPSNKVTEKGKDVELRCDPISGHTALYWYRQSLGQGLEFLIYFQGNSAPDKSGLPSDRFSAERTGGSVSTLTIQRTQQEDSAVYLCASSFPGGPRTRYNEQFFGPGTRLTVL.

The chain joins TRBV6-1 to TRBJ2-3, with no clear D. V lost 0 bases and J 0 bases, leaving 4 bases between the germline ends. The CDR3 totals 14 residues. The germline V gene encodes CDR1 MNHNS and CDR2 SASEGT. The CDR3, as DNA: TGTGCCAGCAGTGAAGCTCTTAGCACAGATACGCAGTATTTT. This encodes CASSEALSTDTQYF.

This sequence joins TRBV9 and TRBJ2-7, with 10 bases that match TRBD2. CDR3 size: 15 residues. Per germline, CDR1 SGDLS and CDR2 YYNGEE. Trimming took 7 bases from V and 4 from J; bases not matched to a gene: 11. Here the CDR3 reads CASWIGLAGVYEQYF. CDR3 in DNA: TGTGCCAGCTGGATAGGGCTAGCGGGAGTATACGAGCAGTACTTC.

The genes are TRBV7-9 and TRBJ2-5, with 13 bases matching TRBD2. V was clipped by 4 bases and J by 4 bases; unmatched bases: 12. The germline gives CDR1 SEHNR, CDR2 FQNEAQ (reference sequence). The CDR3 totals 18 residues. For the CDR3, the DNA is TGTGCCAGCAGCTATGGACTAGCGGGAGTCTCAGTAGGAGAGACCCAGTACTTC. Amino acids: CASSYGLAGVSVGETQYF.

The chain recombines TRBV5-4 with TRBJ2-7; possibly TRBD1 for D (5 bases). Trimming stripped 2 bases from V and 6 bases from J, with 9 bases between. The germline gives CDR1 SGHNT, CDR2 YYREEE (reference sequence). CDR3 length equals 12 residues. This CDR3 is CASSFYRSEQYF. The DNA of the CDR3 is TGTGCCAGCAGCTTTTACAGGAGCGAGCAGTACTTC.

Only a few counts were recorded for this clone. V and J are TRBV6-5 and TRBJ2-5; perhaps TRBD1 as D (6 bases). This CDR3 is built from 13 residues. CDR1 is MNHEY and CDR2 is SVGAGI in the germline V gene. Trimming stripped 8 bases from V and 4 bases from J, with 14 bases between. In nucleotides, the CDR3 is TGTGCCAGCTTCAGGGGCTTTGGAGAGACCCAGTACTTC. It codes for CASFRGFGETQYF.

V usage is TRBV7-2 and J usage is TRBJ2-7; D ambiguous. Per germline, CDR1 SGHTA and CDR2 FQGNSA. There are 13 residues in the CDR3. The germline V and J ends were trimmed by 2 bases and 3 bases, with 8 bases remaining between them. The CDR3 nucleotides read TGTGCCAGCAGCTTAACAGTAGTCTACGAGCAGTACTTC. Its protein product is CASSLTVVYEQYF.

This sequence joins TRBV4-3 and TRBJ1-1, with D unclear. The germline gives CDR1 LGHNA, CDR2 YSLEER. The V end lost 1 base, the J end lost 1 base, and 13 bases lay between the germline ends. The CDR3 is 16 residues long. The CDR3 spells CASSQGAVRRNTEAFF. As DNA, the CDR3 is TGCGCCAGCAGCCAAGGGGCCGTCCGAAGGAACACTGAAGCTTTCTTT.

The table lists this clone with a few counts. This CDR3 reads CASSYDREGYTF. The CDR3 nucleotides are TGTGCCAGCAGCTATGACAGGGAGGGCTACACCTTC. V usage is TRBV7-9 and J usage is TRBJ1-2; TRBD1 matches 7 bases. J was trimmed by 8 bases and V by 4 bases; bases with no gene match: 4. Germline lookup yields CDR1 SEHNR and CDR2 FQNEAQ (reference sequence). The CDR3 has 12 amino acids.

This clone was detected a few times. This sequence joins TRBV10-3 and TRBJ2-5, with TRBD1 as a possible D gene (5 bases). CDR1 is ENHRY and CDR2 is SYGVKD in the germline V gene. The CDR3 spans 14 residues. Trimming removed 4 bases from V and 5 bases from J, with 14 bases in between. As DNA, the CDR3 is TGTGCCATCAGTGCCAGCCAGGGTGGGGAGACCCAGTACTTC. It translates to CAISASQGGETQYF.

This clone was found a few times. The chain has TRBV5-4 and TRBJ2-1; 10 bases match TRBD2. From germline, CDR1 is SGHNT and CDR2 YYREEE (reference sequence). CDR3 length equals 15 residues. The trim removed 0 bases at V and 7 bases at J, leaving 4 bases unmatched. The chain's CDR3 is CASSLDSGRINEQFF. DNA for the CDR3: TGTGCCAGCAGCTTGGATAGCGGGAGGATTAATGAGCAGTTCTTC.

The V gene is TRBV5-6, the J gene TRBJ1-1; D is undetermined. The CDR3 runs 11 residues. Germline-derived CDR1 and CDR2 are SGHDT and YYEEEE. The V end was cut by 4 bases, the J end by 9 bases, with 10 bases between. This CDR3 is CASSRGIQAFF. As DNA, the CDR3 is TGTGCCAGCAGCCGGGGAATACAAGCTTTCTTT.

This clone was observed a few times. This chain links TRBV18 with TRBJ2-1; a possible D gene is TRBD1 (6 bases). This CDR3 is 15 amino acids long. V lost 2 bases, J lost 5 bases, and 13 bases lay in between. Germline V gives CDR1 KGHSH, CDR2 LQKENI. The CDR3 reads CASSPSLGQHNEQFF. CDR3 nucleotide sequence: TGTGCCAGCTCACCATCACTTGGACAGCACAATGAGCAGTTCTTC.

The table lists this clone with a few counts. The J gene is TRBJ2-1, the V gene TRBV29-1, with 13 bases matching TRBD2. The junction had 5 bases not matched to a gene; V was cut back by 6 bases and J by 9 bases. CDR1 is SQVTM and CDR2 is ANQGSEA in the germline V gene. This CDR3 spans 13 amino acids. CDR3 in amino acids: CSVPRTSGSEQFF. Here the CDR3 DNA reads TGCAGCGTCCCTCGGACTAGCGGGAGTGAGCAGTTCTTC.

This chain joins TRBV7-9 and TRBJ2-1; 8 positions agree with TRBD2. Looked up from germline, CDR1 is SEHNR and CDR2 is FQNEAQ (reference sequence). CDR3 size: 13 residues. V lost 2 bases to trimming and J lost 10 bases; unmatched junction nucleotides: 4. The CDR3: CASSLTGGTEQFF. The CDR3 DNA sequence: TGTGCCAGCAGCTTAACGGGAGGGACGGAGCAGTTCTTC.

The chain employs TRBV6-1 and TRBJ2-7, with a tentative D call TRBD2 (6 bases). The CDR3 has 14 residues. Germline V gene lookup returns CDR1 MNHNS and CDR2 SASEGT. V was trimmed by 8 bases and J by 0 bases, leaving 14 bases between them. CDR3 nucleotides: TGTGCCAGCGCTTCTGCGGGGAGCTCCTACGAGCAGTACTTC. Protein: CASASAGSSYEQYF.

This rearrangement joins TRBV28 to TRBJ2-5, with D perhaps matching TRBD1 (5 bases). The CDR3 consists of 10 residues. Looked up from germline, CDR1 is MDHEN and CDR2 is SYDVKM. V was pared by 10 bases and J by 5 bases, with 8 bases between. This CDR3 is CATSGETQYF. Here the CDR3 DNA reads TGTGCCACCTCAGGGGAGACCCAGTACTTC.

In its sample, this clone was seen a few times. This rearrangement joins TRBV4-2 to TRBJ2-2; a possible D gene is TRBD2 (6 bases). Germline CDR1 reads LGHNA; CDR2 reads YNFKEQ. The V and J ends lost 0 bases and 1 base respectively, with 9 bases between them. The CDR3 length is 16 residues. The CDR3 DNA sequence: TGTGCCAGCAGCCAAGATCCTAGCGTGAACACCGGGGAGCTGTTTTTT. Its protein is CASSQDPSVNTGELFF.

This clone was detected only a few times. V and J are TRBV15 and TRBJ2-3; D not certain. Germline V gene data show CDR1 as LNHNV and CDR2 as YYDKDF (reference sequence). V was pared by 1 base and J by 7 bases, with 6 bases between. The CDR3 has 12 residues. CDR3: CATSRASNTQYF. Here the CDR3 DNA reads TGTGCCACCAGCAGAGCAAGCAATACGCAGTATTTT.

This clone was recorded a few times. The CDR3 DNA sequence: TGTGCCAGTAGGATACAGGCCAGCGGGAATGAGCAGTTCTTC. It yields the protein CASRIQASGNEQFF. The rearrangement joins TRBV19 to TRBJ2-1; D may be TRBD2 (6 bases). Germline V gene data show CDR1 as LNHDA and CDR2 as SQIVND (reference sequence). The CDR3 length is 14 residues. Trimming took off 6 bases at V and 7 bases at J, with 16 bases between the two ends.

The V gene is TRBV7-2, the J gene TRBJ1-2; 8 bases are shared with TRBD1. V lost 4 bases, J lost 6 bases, and 4 bases stayed unmatched. CDR3 size: 13 residues. Germline loops: CDR1 SGHTA, CDR2 FQGNSA. The CDR3 nucleotides are TGTGCCAGCAGCTCGAGACAGGGGAATGGCTACACCTTC. This encodes CASSSRQGNGYTF.

This chain joins TRBV18 and TRBJ2-7, with TRBD2 matching over 7 bases. Germline CDR1 KGHSH, CDR2 LQKENI. With 7 bases clipped from V and 2 bases from J, the junction kept 5 bases outside the gene matches. The CDR3 totals 13 residues. The CDR3 nucleotides read TGTGCCAGCTGCAGCGGGACCACCTACGAGCAGTACTTC. As protein: CASCSGTTYEQYF.